The clone carrying this T cell receptor beta chain has ten or more counts. Antigen specificity is unknown. The CDR3 has 12 amino acids. The germline V gene has CDR1 SGHTA and CDR2 FQGNSA. With 3 bases removed from V and 2 bases from J, the gap between germline ends came to 4 bases. These data come from a study of Graves' ophthalmopathy and Graves' hyperthyroidism. Whole-study findings and limits: Blood also carried most expanded thyroid clonotypes exceeding 0.001 frequency.

Scientists amplified the TCR beta CDR3 regions from RNA transcripts. The first round was an RT-PCR with HTBI primers, and the second round was a multiplex PCR. MiXCR was run by TCRdb on the multiplex PCR reads, yielding one entry per CDR3 protein. This sample has 500,000 to 700,000 distinct CDR3 sequences, with about a fifth found just once. This sequence was found in a woman younger than 30 with stable Graves' hyperthyroidism. Some clones in this sample may be carry-over from other donors' samples. The sequenced material came from peripheral blood. The chain recombines TRBV7-2 with TRBJ2-5, with D uncertain. The CDR3 DNA is TGTGCCAGCAGCTTGGCTCAAGAGACCCAGTACTTC. This translates into CASSLAQETQYF.